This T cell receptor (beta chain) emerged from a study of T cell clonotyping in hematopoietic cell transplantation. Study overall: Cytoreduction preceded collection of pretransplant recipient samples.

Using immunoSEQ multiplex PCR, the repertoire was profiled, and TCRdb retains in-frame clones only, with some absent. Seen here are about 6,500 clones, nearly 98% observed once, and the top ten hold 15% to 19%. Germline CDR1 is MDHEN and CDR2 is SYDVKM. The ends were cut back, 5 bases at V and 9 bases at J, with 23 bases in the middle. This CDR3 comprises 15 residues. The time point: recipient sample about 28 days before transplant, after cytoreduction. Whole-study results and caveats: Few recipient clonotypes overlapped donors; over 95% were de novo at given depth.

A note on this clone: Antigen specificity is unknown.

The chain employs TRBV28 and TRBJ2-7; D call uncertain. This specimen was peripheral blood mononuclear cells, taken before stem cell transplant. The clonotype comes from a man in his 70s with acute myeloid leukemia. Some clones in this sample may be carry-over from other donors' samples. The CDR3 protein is CASSPVGAPTLVQYF. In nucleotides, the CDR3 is TGTGCCAGCAGTCCGGTAGGAGCCCCTACGTTGGTGCAGTACTTC.